Each of the 14 T cell receptor beta chains below was sequenced from the same sample in a study of cytotoxic CD8 clonotypes in ibrutinib-treated CLL listed by TCRdb under 2021. Receptor amplification or capture employed the immunoSEQ multiplex PCR assay. In TCRdb, the immuneACCESS table is reduced to in-frame sequences with V and J assigned. These tables do not hold every clone; where another copy was compared, an unresolved V gene accounts for under half, and the others remain unexplained. The sample has more than 11,000 clones on record, more than 60% of them singletons. The ten largest clones represent 5.4% of the sample. The sequenced sample was PBMCs, obtained before ibrutinib treatment. Receptors originate from a human donor with chronic lymphocytic leukemia.

This clone was detected once. V usage is TRBV19 and J usage is TRBJ1-1; D uncertain. Germline V gene lookup returns CDR1 LNHDA and CDR2 SQIVND (reference sequence). There are 14 residues in the CDR3. Trimming pared 7 bases from V and 1 base from J, leaving 13 bases between. CDR3 nucleotides: TGTGCCAGTACCGGTCGGGCGACGAACACTGAAGCTTTCTTT. As protein: CASTGRATNTEAFF.

The V gene is TRBV7-6, the J gene TRBJ1-1, with unresolved D. There are 13 residues in the CDR3. With 3 bases removed from V and 4 bases from J, the gap between germline ends came to 9 bases. Germline V lookup: CDR1 SGHVS, CDR2 FNYEAQ. This chain's CDR3 is CASSLGYGTEAFF. In DNA form, the CDR3 reads TGTGCCAGCAGCTTGGGGTACGGCACTGAAGCTTTCTTT.

A few counts support this clone. The chain is built from TRBV28 and TRBJ1-2; 11 nucleotides line up with TRBD1. V gave up 3 bases and J gave up 4 bases; unmatched junction bases: 1. CDR3 length: 14 amino acids. Germline V gene data show CDR1 as MDHEN and CDR2 as SYDVKM. This CDR3 is CASSFGTGGYGYTF. The CDR3 region has the DNA TGTGCCAGCAGTTTCGGGACAGGGGGCTATGGCTACACCTTC.

The chain combines TRBV11-3 with TRBJ2-1; D not resolved. Germline CDR1 reads SGHNT; CDR2 reads YENEEA. The CDR3 extends over 15 amino acids. V was shortened by 1 base and J by 0 bases, with 7 bases between the two germline ends. The CDR3 reads CASSLGVASYNEQFF. The CDR3 region has the DNA TGTGCCAGCAGCTTAGGGGTGGCCTCCTACAATGAGCAGTTCTTC. The variable domain in full, with the rest retrieved from reference TRBV11-3 and TRBJ2-1, is EAGVVQSPRYKIIEKKQPVAFWCNPISGHNTLYWYLQNLGQGPELLIRYENEEAVDDSQLPKDRFSAERLKGVDSTLKIQPAELGDSAVYLCASSLGVASYNEQFFGPGTRLTVL.

The chain has TRBV7-2 and TRBJ2-5; D possibly corresponds to TRBD2 (6 bases). Trimming cost V 7 bases and J 5 bases, with 20 bases left between them. This CDR3 contains 15 residues. Germline V gene sequence: CDR1 SGHTA, CDR2 FQGNSA. The CDR3 sequence: CASTLRGTTGETQYF. In nucleotides, the CDR3 is TGTGCCAGCACCCTCCGGGGGACGACCGGGGAGACCCAGTACTTC.

This chain joins TRBV28 and TRBJ1-1, with D tentatively TRBD1 (6 bases). CDR1 and CDR2 from the germline V gene are MDHEN and SYDVKM. Trimming cost V 2 bases and J 10 bases, with 11 bases left between them. The CDR3 has 12 amino acids. CDR3 residues: CASSLQGRGAFF. DNA for the CDR3: TGTGCCAGCAGTTTACAGGGGCGGGGAGCTTTCTTT.

This clone was counted only a few times. The chain is built from TRBV19 and TRBJ1-2; tentatively, D is TRBD1 (5 bases). This CDR3 contains 14 residues. V lost 7 bases to trimming and J lost 2 bases, with 14 bases between them. From germline, CDR1 is LNHDA and CDR2 SQIVND (reference sequence). The CDR3 nucleotides are TGTGCCAGTACGGGCGGGGCGGCAAACTATGGCTACACCTTC. It yields the protein CASTGGAANYGYTF.

V usage is TRBV29-1 and J usage is TRBJ2-7, with D possibly matching TRBD1 (6 bases). CDR3 length equals 14 residues. V dropped 3 bases and J dropped 2 bases, with 14 bases sitting between them. Per the germline V gene, CDR1 is SQVTM and CDR2 is ANQGSEA. This chain's CDR3 is CSVEKQGLTYEQYF. The CDR3, as DNA: TGCAGCGTTGAGAAGCAGGGGTTGACCTACGAGCAGTACTTC.

This clone was detected only a few times. The rearrangement joins TRBV28 to TRBJ1-2, with D unclear. The V end was cut by 9 bases, the J end by 5 bases, with 22 bases between. Germline V gives CDR1 MDHEN, CDR2 SYDVKM. The CDR3 runs 15 residues. CDR3 coding DNA: TGTGCCAGTCTAGGGAGGGTAGAGGTGCGGTATGGCTACACCTTC. This codes for CASLGRVEVRYGYTF.

The chain is built from TRBV7-2 and TRBJ2-3; 8 nucleotides agree with TRBD2. This CDR3 is 13 amino acids long. CDR1 is SGHTA and CDR2 is FQGNSA in the germline V gene. The CDR3 protein is CLAGPAGLDTQYF. The CDR3 DNA sequence: TGTCTAGCGGGCCCCGCGGGGCTAGATACGCAGTATTTT. The variable domain in full, with the rest retrieved from reference TRBV7-2 and TRBJ2-3, is GAGVSQSPSNKVTEKGKDVELRCDPISGHTALYWYRQSLGQGLEFLIYFQGNSAPDKSGLPSDRFSAERTGGSVSTLTIQRTQQEDSAVYLCLAGPAGLDTQYFGPGTRLTVL.

The chain carries TRBV2 and TRBJ2-7; 10 bases match TRBD1. Germline CDR1 reads SNHLY; CDR2 reads FYNNEI. CDR3 length: 14 residues. V gave up 4 bases and J gave up 3 bases; unmatched junction bases: 3. CDR3 sequence (DNA): TGTGCCAGCAGTGTCGGGACAGGGGACTACGAGCAGTACTTC. Amino acids: CASSVGTGDYEQYF.

The V call is TRBV11-2, the J call TRBJ1-2, with 8 bases aligning to TRBD1. V was clipped by 5 bases and J by 4 bases; unmatched bases: 9. This CDR3 is built from 15 residues. Germline V gives CDR1 SGHAT, CDR2 FQNNGV. The CDR3 DNA follows: TGTGCCAGCAGCCGCGACAGGGGCCCGGGCTATGGCTACACCTTC. Amino acid sequence: CASSRDRGPGYGYTF.

The V call is TRBV5-4, the J call TRBJ2-5, with 9 positions matching TRBD2. Germline V gene data show CDR1 as SGHNT and CDR2 as YYREEE (reference sequence). V shed 4 bases and J 5 bases; nucleotides not matched to a gene: 6. The CDR3 is 14 residues long. The CDR3 protein is CASSPAGGRETQYF. As DNA, the CDR3 is TGTGCCAGCAGCCCGGCGGGGGGGCGGGAGACCCAGTACTTC.

The chain couples TRBV15 to TRBJ1-1; D perhaps matches TRBD1 (6 bases). The ends were cut back, 5 bases at V and 1 base at J, with 17 bases in the middle. This CDR3 contains 16 residues. Germline assignment: CDR1 LNHNV and CDR2 YYDKDF (reference sequence). In DNA, the CDR3 is TGTGCCACCAGCGGCCCGGGGCGGGGGCCGAACACTGAAGCTTTCTTT. Its protein product is CATSGPGRGPNTEAFF.